This T cell receptor (beta chain) was captured by sequencing in a study of T and B cells in COVID-19 patients. Study as a whole: Peripheral blood came from COVID-19 patients with active infection or after recovery. Most recovered patients had mild to moderate COVID-19 treated as outpatients.

TRB rearrangements were amplified by multiplex PCR with BIOMED2 TRB-A/B primers. A single record per CDR3 protein comes from TCRdb applying MiXCR to the multiplex PCR reads. The sample lists about 22,000 distinct CDR3 sequences; around 30% were seen once. Germline V gene data show CDR1 as MNHEY and CDR2 as SVGEGT. Trimming took off 5 bases at V and 3 bases at J, with 11 bases between the two ends. The CDR3 spans 14 residues. TRB was amplified from about 240-490 ng of blood genomic DNA. The receptor's source is a human donor who had recovered from COVID-19. Source material: blood. This chain connects TRBV6-2 or TRBV6-3 to TRBJ2-1; D possibly corresponds to TRBD1 (6 bases). CDR3 in DNA: TGTGCCAGCAGTGACAGGACTCTCTACAATGAGCAGTTCTTC. Translation: CASSDRTLYNEQFF.